Listed below are T cell receptor beta chains from one sample, sequenced in a study of read filtering for tumor transcriptome and immune sequencing. TCRdb analysed the reads with MiXCR anew, one entry per CDR3 protein. Among more than 100,000 distinct CDR3 sequences listed, roughly an eighth were seen once. The sample taken for sequencing was a population of CD138-negative cells sorted from bone marrow. All receptors come from a donor at least 40 years old with multiple myeloma. The CDR3 runs from the conserved cysteine through the conserved F or W. Each record gives: J gene, V gene, clone size, D gene, CDR3 DNA, CDR3 protein. D genes are given only for firm matches. Size is omitted from some rows. Given values are once, few, many or a class for expanded clones.

j_call: TRBJ2-1; v_call: TRBV11-2; clone_size: many; d_call: -; cdr3_nt: TGTGCCAGCAGCCTAGTGGGGACCCATGAGCAGTTCTTC; cdr3_aa: CASSLVGTHEQFF
j_call: TRBJ1-1; v_call: TRBV6-1; clone_size: many; d_call: -; cdr3_nt: TGTGCCAGCATCCGGCAAGACACTGAAGCTTTCTTT; cdr3_aa: CASIRQDTEAFF
j_call: TRBJ2-1; v_call: TRBV7-2; clone_size: many; d_call: TRBD2; cdr3_nt: TGTGCCAGCAGCTTACTTAGCGGGGTGGGAGGGGGGTCCTACAATGAGCAGTTCTTC; cdr3_aa: CASSLLSGVGGGSYNEQFF
j_call: TRBJ2-7; v_call: TRBV3-1; clone_size: many; d_call: -; cdr3_nt: TGTGCCAGCAGCCAAGAAAAGGGCTTCTACGAGCAGTACTTC; cdr3_aa: CASSQEKGFYEQYF
j_call: TRBJ1-5; v_call: TRBV13; clone_size: many; d_call: TRBD1; cdr3_nt: TGTGCCAGCAGCCCGGGACAGGCGCATCAGCCCCAGCATTTT; cdr3_aa: CASSPGQAHQPQHF
j_call: TRBJ1-1; v_call: TRBV7-9; clone_size: many; d_call: -; cdr3_nt: TGTGCCAGCAGCGGAATACAGGGCGGCACTGAAGCTTTCTTT; cdr3_aa: CASSGIQGGTEAFF
j_call: TRBJ2-6; v_call: TRBV11-2; clone_size: many; d_call: -; cdr3_nt: TGTGCCAGCAGCTTAGGCCCAGGGGGGATCTCTGGGGCCAACGTCCTGACTTTC; cdr3_aa: CASSLGPGGISGANVLTF
j_call: TRBJ2-2; v_call: TRBV6-5; clone_size: -; d_call: -; cdr3_nt: TGTGCCAGCAGTTCAAGCAGGACCGGGGAGCTGTTTTTT; cdr3_aa: CASSSSRTGELFF
j_call: TRBJ2-1; v_call: TRBV7-9; clone_size: -; d_call: -; cdr3_nt: TGTGCCAGCAGCCCCGCGGGGCAATACAATGAGCAGTTCTTT; cdr3_aa: CASSPAGQYNEQFF
j_call: TRBJ2-7; v_call: TRBV6-5; clone_size: many; d_call: -; cdr3_nt: TGTGCCAGCAGTTACCTGACCGGGACTCCTGGTAGAGAGCAGTACTTC; cdr3_aa: CASSYLTGTPGREQYF
j_call: TRBJ2-4; v_call: TRBV5-8; clone_size: many; d_call: -; cdr3_nt: TGTGCCAGCAACCTTTTCGTAAGGGTTACCAAAAACATTCAGTACTTC; cdr3_aa: CASNLFVRVTKNIQYF
j_call: TRBJ2-1; v_call: TRBV9; clone_size: many; d_call: TRBD2; cdr3_nt: TGTGCCAGCAGCGTAGATGCGGGAGGGGCGGTCAATGAGCAGTTCTTC; cdr3_aa: CASSVDAGGAVNEQFF
j_call: TRBJ2-1; v_call: TRBV20-1; clone_size: many; d_call: -; cdr3_nt: TGCAGTGCTAGCTATCATGAGCAGTTCTTC; cdr3_aa: CSASYHEQFF
j_call: TRBJ2-7; v_call: TRBV29-1; clone_size: many; d_call: TRBD1; cdr3_nt: TGCAGCGTTGAGGGGACAGACTCCTACGAGCAGTACTTC; cdr3_aa: CSVEGTDSYEQYF
j_call: TRBJ2-1; v_call: TRBV20-1; clone_size: many; d_call: TRBD2; cdr3_nt: TGCAGTGCTAGGGGGGAGGGCCGGGGGATTGAGCAGTTCTTC; cdr3_aa: CSARGEGRGIEQFF
j_call: TRBJ2-2; v_call: TRBV29-1; clone_size: many; d_call: -; cdr3_nt: TGCAGCGTTGATTTGAGCACCGGGGAGCTGTTTTTT; cdr3_aa: CSVDLSTGELFF
j_call: TRBJ2-7; v_call: TRBV7-8; clone_size: many; d_call: -; cdr3_nt: TGTGCCAGCAGCCCACGTCGCGTAGTCGCCGACGAGCAGTACTTC; cdr3_aa: CASSPRRVVADEQYF